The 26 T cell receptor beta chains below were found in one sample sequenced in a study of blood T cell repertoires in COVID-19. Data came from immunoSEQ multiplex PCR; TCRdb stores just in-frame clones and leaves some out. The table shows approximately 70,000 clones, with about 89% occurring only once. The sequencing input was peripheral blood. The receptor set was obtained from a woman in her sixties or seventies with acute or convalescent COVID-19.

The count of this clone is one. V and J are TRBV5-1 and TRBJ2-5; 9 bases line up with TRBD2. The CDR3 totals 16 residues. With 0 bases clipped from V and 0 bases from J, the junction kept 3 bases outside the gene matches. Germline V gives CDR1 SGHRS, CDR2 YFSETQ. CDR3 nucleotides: TGCGCCAGCAGCTTGGGAAGCGGGGGGAACCAAGAGACCCAGTACTTC. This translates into CASSLGSGGNQETQYF.

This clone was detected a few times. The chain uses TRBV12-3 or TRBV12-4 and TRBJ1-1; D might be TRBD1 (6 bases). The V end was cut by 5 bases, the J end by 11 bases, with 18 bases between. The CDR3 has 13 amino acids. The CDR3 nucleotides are TGTGCCAGCAGTCCCGTAGAGGGGGTATTGGCTTTCTTT. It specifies CASSPVEGVLAFF.

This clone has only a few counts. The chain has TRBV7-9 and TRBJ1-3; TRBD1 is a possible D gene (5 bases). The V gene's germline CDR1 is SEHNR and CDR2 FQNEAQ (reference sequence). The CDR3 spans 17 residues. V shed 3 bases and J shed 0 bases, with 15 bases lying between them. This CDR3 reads CASSFGPPDSSGNTIYF. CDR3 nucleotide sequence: TGTGCCAGCAGCTTTGGACCTCCCGACAGCTCTGGAAACACCATATATTTT.

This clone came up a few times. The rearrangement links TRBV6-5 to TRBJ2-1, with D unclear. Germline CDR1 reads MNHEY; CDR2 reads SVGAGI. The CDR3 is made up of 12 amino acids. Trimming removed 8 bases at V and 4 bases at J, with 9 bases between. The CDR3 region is CASERTYNEQFF. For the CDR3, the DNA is TGTGCCAGCGAGAGAACGTACAATGAGCAGTTCTTC.

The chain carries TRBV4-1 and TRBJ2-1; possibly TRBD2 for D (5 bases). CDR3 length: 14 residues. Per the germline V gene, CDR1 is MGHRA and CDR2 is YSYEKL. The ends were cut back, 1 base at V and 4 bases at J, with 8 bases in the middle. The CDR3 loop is CASSQGLRYNEQFF. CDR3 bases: TGCGCCAGCAGCCAAGGACTACGTTACAATGAGCAGTTCTTC.

The CDR3 coding sequence is TGTGCCAGCAGTTATGCGGGGGTTGCTTCACCCCTCCACTTT. Amino acid sequence: CASSYAGVASPLHF. The chain uses TRBV6-5 and TRBJ1-6; D is perhaps TRBD1 (5 bases). The CDR3 has 14 amino acids. Trimming shortened V by 3 bases and J by 9 bases, and 12 bases separated the two germline ends. Germline CDR1 is MNHEY and CDR2 is SVGAGI.

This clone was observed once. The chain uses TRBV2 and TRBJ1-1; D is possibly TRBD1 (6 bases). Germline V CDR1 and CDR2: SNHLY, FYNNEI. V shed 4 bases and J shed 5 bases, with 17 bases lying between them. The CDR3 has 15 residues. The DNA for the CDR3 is TGTGCCAGCAGTGTAGTTGGTGGGGGCGCGACTGAAGCTTTCTTT. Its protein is CASSVVGGGATEAFF.

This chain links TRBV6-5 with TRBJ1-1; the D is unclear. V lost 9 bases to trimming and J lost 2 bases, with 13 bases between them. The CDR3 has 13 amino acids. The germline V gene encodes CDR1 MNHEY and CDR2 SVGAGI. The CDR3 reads CASNRGSNTEAFF. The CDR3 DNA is TGTGCCAGTAATCGTGGGAGTAACACTGAAGCTTTCTTT.

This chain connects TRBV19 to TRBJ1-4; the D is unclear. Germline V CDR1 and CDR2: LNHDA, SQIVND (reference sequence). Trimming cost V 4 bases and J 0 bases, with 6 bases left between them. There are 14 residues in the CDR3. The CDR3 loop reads CASSTRSTNEKLFF. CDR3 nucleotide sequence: TGTGCCAGTAGTACCCGTTCAACTAATGAAAAACTGTTTTTT.

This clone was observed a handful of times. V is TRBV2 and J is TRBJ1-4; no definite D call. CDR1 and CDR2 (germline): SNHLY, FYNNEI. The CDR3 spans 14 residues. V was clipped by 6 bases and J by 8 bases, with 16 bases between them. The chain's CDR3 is CASRARWADEKLFF. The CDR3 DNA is TGTGCCAGCAGGGCAAGGTGGGCTGACGAAAAACTGTTTTTT.

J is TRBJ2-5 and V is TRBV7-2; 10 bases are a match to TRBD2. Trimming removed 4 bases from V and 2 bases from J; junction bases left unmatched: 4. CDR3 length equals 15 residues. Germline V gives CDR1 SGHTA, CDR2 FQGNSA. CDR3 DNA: TGTGCCAGCAGCTCACTGACTAGCGGGCAAGAGACCCAGTACTTC. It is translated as CASSSLTSGQETQYF.

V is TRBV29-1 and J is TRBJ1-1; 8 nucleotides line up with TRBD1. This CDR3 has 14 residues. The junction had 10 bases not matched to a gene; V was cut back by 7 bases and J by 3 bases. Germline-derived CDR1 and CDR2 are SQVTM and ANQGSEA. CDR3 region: CSAQTGGRDTEAFF. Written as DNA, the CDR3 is TGCAGCGCACAAACAGGGGGAAGGGACACTGAAGCTTTCTTT.

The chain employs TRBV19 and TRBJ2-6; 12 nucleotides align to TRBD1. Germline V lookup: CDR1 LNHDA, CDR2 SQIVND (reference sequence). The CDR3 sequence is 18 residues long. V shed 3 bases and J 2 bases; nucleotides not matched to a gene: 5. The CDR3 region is CASSIQGQGAPGANVLTF. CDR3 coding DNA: TGTGCCAGTAGTATTCAGGGACAGGGGGCACCTGGGGCCAACGTCCTGACTTTC. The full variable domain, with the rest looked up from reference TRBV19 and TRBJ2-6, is DGGITQSPKYLFRKEGQNVTLSCEQNLNHDAMYWYRQDPGQGLRLIYYSQIVNDFQKGDIAEGYSVSREKKESFPLTVTSAQKNPTAFYLCASSIQGQGAPGANVLTFGAGSRLTVL.

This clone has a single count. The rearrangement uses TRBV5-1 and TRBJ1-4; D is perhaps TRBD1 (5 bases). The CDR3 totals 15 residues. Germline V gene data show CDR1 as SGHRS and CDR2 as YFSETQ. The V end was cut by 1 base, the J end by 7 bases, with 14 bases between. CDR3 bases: TGCGCCAGCAGCTTGACGGGACGGGGGACTGAAAAACTGTTTTTT. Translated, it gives CASSLTGRGTEKLFF.

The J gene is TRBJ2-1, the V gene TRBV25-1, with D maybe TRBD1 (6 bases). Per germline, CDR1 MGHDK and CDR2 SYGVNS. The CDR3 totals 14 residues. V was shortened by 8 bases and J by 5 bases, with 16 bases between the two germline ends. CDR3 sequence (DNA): TGTGCCAGCCAGACAGGTCTTGGGGACAATGAGCAGTTCTTC. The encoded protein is CASQTGLGDNEQFF.

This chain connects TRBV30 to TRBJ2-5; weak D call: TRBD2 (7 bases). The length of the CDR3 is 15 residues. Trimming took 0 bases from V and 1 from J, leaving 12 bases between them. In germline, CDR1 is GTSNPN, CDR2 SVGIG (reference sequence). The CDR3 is CAWSVPGGLQETQYF. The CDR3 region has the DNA TGTGCCTGGAGTGTTCCGGGGGGCCTCCAAGAGACCCAGTACTTC. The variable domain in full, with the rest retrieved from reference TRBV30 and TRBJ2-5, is SQTIHQWPATLVQPVGSPLSLECTVEGTSNPNLYWYRQAAGRGLQLLFYSVGIGQISSEVPQNLSASRPQDRQFILSSKKLLLSDSGFYLCAWSVPGGLQETQYFGPGTRLLVL.

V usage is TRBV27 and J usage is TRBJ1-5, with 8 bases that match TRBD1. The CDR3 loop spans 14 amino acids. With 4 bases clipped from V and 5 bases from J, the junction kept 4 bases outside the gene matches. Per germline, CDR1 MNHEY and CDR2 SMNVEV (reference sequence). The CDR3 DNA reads TGTGCCAGCAGTTGGCGACAGGGGTATCAGCCCCAGCATTTT. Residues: CASSWRQGYQPQHF.

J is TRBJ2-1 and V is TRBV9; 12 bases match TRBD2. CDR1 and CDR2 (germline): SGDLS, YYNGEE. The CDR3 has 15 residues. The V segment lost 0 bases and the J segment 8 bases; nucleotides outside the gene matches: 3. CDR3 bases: TGTGCCAGCAGCGTAGTGACTAGCGGGGGAGATGAGCAGTTCTTC. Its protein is CASSVVTSGGDEQFF.

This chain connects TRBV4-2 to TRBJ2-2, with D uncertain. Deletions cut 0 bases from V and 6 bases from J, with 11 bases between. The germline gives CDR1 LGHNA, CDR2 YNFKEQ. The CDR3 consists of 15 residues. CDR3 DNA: TGTGCCAGCAGCCAAGATACGAGATACTCCGGGGAGCTGTTTTTT. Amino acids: CASSQDTRYSGELFF.

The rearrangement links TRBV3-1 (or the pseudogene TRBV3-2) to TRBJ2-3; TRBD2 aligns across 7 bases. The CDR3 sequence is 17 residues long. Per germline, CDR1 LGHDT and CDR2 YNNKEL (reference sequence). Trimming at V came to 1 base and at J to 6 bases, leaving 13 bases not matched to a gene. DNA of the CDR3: TGTGCCAGCAGCCAAGCCCTCCCTAGCGGCCTATGGGATACGCAGTATTTT. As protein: CASSQALPSGLWDTQYF.

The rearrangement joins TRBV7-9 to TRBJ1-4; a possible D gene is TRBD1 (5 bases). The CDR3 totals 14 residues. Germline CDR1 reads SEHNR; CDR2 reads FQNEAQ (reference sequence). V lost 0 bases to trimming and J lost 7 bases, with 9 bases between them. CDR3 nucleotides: TGTGCCAGCAGCTTAGCCCAGGGAGGTGAAAAACTGTTTTTT. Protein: CASSLAQGGEKLFF.

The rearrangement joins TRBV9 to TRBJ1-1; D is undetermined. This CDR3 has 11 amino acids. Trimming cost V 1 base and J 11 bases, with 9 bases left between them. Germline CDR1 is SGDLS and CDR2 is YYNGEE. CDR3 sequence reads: CASSVITQAFF. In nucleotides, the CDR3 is TGTGCCAGCAGCGTAATCACCCAGGCTTTCTTT.

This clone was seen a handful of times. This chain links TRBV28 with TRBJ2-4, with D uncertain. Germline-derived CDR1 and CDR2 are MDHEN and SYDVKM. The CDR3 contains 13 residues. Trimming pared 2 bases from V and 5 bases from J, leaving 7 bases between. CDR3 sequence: CASSLPSENIQYF. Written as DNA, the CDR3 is TGTGCCAGCAGTTTACCATCGGAAAACATTCAGTACTTC.

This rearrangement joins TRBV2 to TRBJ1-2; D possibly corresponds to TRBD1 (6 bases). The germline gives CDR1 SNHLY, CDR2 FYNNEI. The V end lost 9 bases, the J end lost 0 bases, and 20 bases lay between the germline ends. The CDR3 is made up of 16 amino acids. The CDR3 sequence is CARQDFGQTPNYGYTF. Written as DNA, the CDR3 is TGTGCCAGACAAGACTTCGGACAGACGCCTAACTATGGCTACACCTTC.

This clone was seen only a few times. In nucleotides, the CDR3 is TGTGCCAGCAGCCCGGCCTCAGGATACAATCAGCCCCAGCATTTT. Translation: CASSPASGYNQPQHF. V usage is TRBV28 and J usage is TRBJ1-5; no clear D gene. Germline-derived CDR1 and CDR2 are MDHEN and SYDVKM. This CDR3 spans 15 amino acids. Trimming shortened V by 6 bases and J by 3 bases, and 15 bases separated the two germline ends.

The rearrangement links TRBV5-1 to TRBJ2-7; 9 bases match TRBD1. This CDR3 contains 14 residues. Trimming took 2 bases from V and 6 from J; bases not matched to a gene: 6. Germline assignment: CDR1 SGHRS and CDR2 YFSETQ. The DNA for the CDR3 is TGCGCCAGCAGCTTTCAGTCGGACAGGGGCGAGCAGTACTTC. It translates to CASSFQSDRGEQYF.